This T cell receptor (beta chain) is drawn from a study of T cell responses to AZD1222 COVID-19 vaccine. Using immunoSEQ multiplex PCR, the repertoire was profiled, and TCRdb retains in-frame clones only, with some absent. The sample includes roughly 100,000 clones, 90% of them seen just once. The CDR3 extends over 17 amino acids. Unmatched junction bases numbered 5, after V lost 4 bases and J lost 5 bases. CDR1 and CDR2 from the germline V gene are SGHKS and YYEKEE (reference sequence). V is TRBV5-5 and J is TRBJ2-2; 16 nucleotides agree with TRBD2. Material: peripheral blood, obtained on day 0 of AZD1222 vaccination. The receptor was isolated from an adult in good health. The CDR3, as DNA: TGTGCCAGCAGCCCGGGACTAGCGGGAGGGGAGACCGGGGAGCTGTTTTTT. Its protein product is CASSPGLAGGETGELFF.